Each of the 18 T cell receptor beta chains below was sequenced from the same sample in a study of cytomegalovirus exposure and HLA in healthy donors. Sequenced by immunoSEQ multiplex PCR; TCRdb stores in-frame clones only, minus some. The table has 200,000 or so clones, about 80% seen once. Sequences were obtained from PBMCs. The receptors were gathered from a young man in good health and CMV-seropositive.

This chain joins TRBV19 and TRBJ2-2; 7 nucleotides match TRBD2. The V gene end was trimmed by 3 bases and the J gene end by 4 bases; junction bases not matched to a gene: 8. The CDR3 is made up of 16 amino acids. The germline V gene has CDR1 LNHDA and CDR2 SQIVND (reference sequence). The CDR3: CASSILGGRGTGELFF. The CDR3 bases are TGTGCCAGTAGTATTCTCGGCGGGAGAGGCACCGGGGAGCTGTTTTTT.

The chain couples TRBV28 to TRBJ2-4, with D possibly being TRBD2 (6 bases). Germline CDR1 and CDR2: MDHEN and SYDVKM. V was shortened by 6 bases and J by 1 base, with 25 bases between the two germline ends. The CDR3 contains 19 residues. As DNA, the CDR3 is TGTGCCAGCAGCAAAGCGGGTCTTAGGACCCGTGGGGCCAAAAACATTCAGTACTTC. It yields the protein CASSKAGLRTRGAKNIQYF.

As concerns this clone: The sample holds other DNA sequences that translate to the same CDR3. This sequence joins TRBV5-1 and TRBJ2-7; 7 bases are a match to TRBD2. From germline, CDR1 is SGHRS and CDR2 YFSETQ. This CDR3 region has 15 residues. The ends lost 0 bases at V and 2 bases at J; junction bases unmatched: 5. The CDR3 is CASSLELALTYEQYF. In nucleotides, the CDR3 is TGCGCCAGCAGCTTGGAACTAGCGCTAACCTACGAGCAGTACTTC.

The gene calls are TRBV30 and TRBJ2-7; D remains ambiguous. Germline CDR1 reads GTSNPN; CDR2 reads SVGIG (reference sequence). This CDR3 is 14 amino acids long. Trimming stripped 0 bases from V and 6 bases from J, with 15 bases between. In DNA form, the CDR3 reads TGTGCCTGGAGTGTGGGCGCTGGGCCCTCCGAGCAGTACTTC. This codes for CAWSVGAGPSEQYF.

The rearrangement uses TRBV27 and TRBJ2-7, with D unresolved. Per germline, CDR1 MNHEY and CDR2 SMNVEV (reference sequence). The V end lost 4 bases, the J end lost 0 bases, and 10 bases lay between the germline ends. The CDR3 runs 14 residues. CDR3 loop: CASSSPGPSYEQYF. In DNA form, the CDR3 reads TGTGCCAGCAGTTCCCCGGGTCCCTCCTACGAGCAGTACTTC.

V usage is TRBV27 and J usage is TRBJ2-1; TRBD2 aligns across 13 bases. Germline V lookup: CDR1 MNHEY, CDR2 SMNVEV (reference sequence). Losses at the gene ends were 2 bases for V and 9 bases for J; bases not matched to a gene: 7. The CDR3 sequence is 16 residues long. This CDR3 reads CASSLILAGGPGEQFF. The CDR3 DNA sequence: TGTGCCAGCAGTTTAATACTAGCGGGAGGGCCAGGTGAGCAGTTCTTC.

CDR3 sequence reads: CASSVVPTSSGANVLTF. The CDR3 DNA reads TGTGCCAGCAGCGTAGTTCCAACGAGCTCTGGGGCCAACGTCCTGACTTTC. The chain links TRBV9 to TRBJ2-6; no reliable D call. The CDR3 is made up of 17 amino acids. The germline V and J ends were trimmed by 0 bases and 0 bases, with 10 bases remaining between them. Per the germline V gene, CDR1 is SGDLS and CDR2 is YYNGEE.

The gene calls are TRBV27 and TRBJ2-7; possibly TRBD2 for D (6 bases). Per the germline V gene, CDR1 is MNHEY and CDR2 is SMNVEV (reference sequence). Trimming cost V 8 bases and J 2 bases, with 13 bases left between them. The CDR3 spans 13 residues. This chain's CDR3 is CASRAGPPYEQYF. For the CDR3, the DNA is TGTGCCAGCCGGGCGGGACCCCCCTACGAGCAGTACTTC.

The chain employs TRBV5-1 and TRBJ2-2, with 15 bases that match TRBD2. Unmatched junction bases numbered 6, after V lost 4 bases and J lost 2 bases. The CDR3 spans 18 residues. The germline V gene has CDR1 SGHRS and CDR2 YFSETQ. The CDR3 coding sequence is TGCGCCAGCAGCGACGGACTAGCGGGAGGGCCCAACACCGGGGAGCTGTTTTTT. This codes for CASSDGLAGGPNTGELFF.

This rearrangement joins TRBV9 to TRBJ1-2, with D perhaps TRBD1 (5 bases). Germline V lookup: CDR1 SGDLS, CDR2 YYNGEE. V shed 2 bases and J shed 8 bases, with 10 bases lying between them. The CDR3 sequence is 12 residues long. CDR3 loop: CASSVQGRGYTF. CDR3 DNA: TGTGCCAGCAGCGTGCAGGGTCGGGGCTACACCTTC.

The genes are TRBV28 and TRBJ1-1, with no clear D. Trimming shortened V by 4 bases and J by 11 bases, and 26 bases separated the two germline ends. The CDR3 totals 16 residues. The germline V gene has CDR1 MDHEN and CDR2 SYDVKM. CDR3 sequence reads: CASSSWGGETLASAFF. DNA for the CDR3: TGTGCCAGCAGTTCTTGGGGAGGAGAGACACTAGCGTCGGCTTTCTTT.

The rearrangement uses TRBV19 and TRBJ2-3, with D unclear. Germline CDR1 LNHDA, CDR2 SQIVND (reference sequence). V lost 3 bases and J lost 2, with 9 bases in between. The CDR3 length is 14 residues. The CDR3, as DNA: TGTGCCAGTAGTATGCAGTACCCCACAGATACGCAGTATTTT. This encodes CASSMQYPTDTQYF.

The chain is built from TRBV4-2 and TRBJ1-1; D is possibly TRBD1 (6 bases). The CDR3 covers 15 residues. V gave up 0 bases and J gave up 1 base, with 9 bases separating them. The germline V gene encodes CDR1 LGHNA and CDR2 YNFKEQ. In nucleotides, the CDR3 is TGTGCCAGCAGCCAAGAACCGGGACAGAACACTGAAGCTTTCTTT. This codes for CASSQEPGQNTEAFF.

The chain joins TRBV6-4 to TRBJ1-1; D remains unclear. CDR3 length: 13 amino acids. Germline assignment: CDR1 MRHNA and CDR2 SNTAGT. Trimming stripped 6 bases from V and 0 bases from J, with 8 bases between. The DNA of the CDR3 is TGTGCCAGCAGGGAGGGATTGAACACTGAAGCTTTCTTT. It specifies CASREGLNTEAFF.

This clone has only one observation. The chain combines TRBV9 with TRBJ2-1, with 7 bases lining up with TRBD2. V was clipped by 0 bases and J by 7 bases; unmatched bases: 10. The CDR3 sequence is 16 residues long. Germline CDR1 and CDR2: SGDLS and YYNGEE. Written as DNA, the CDR3 is TGTGCCAGCAGCGTAGCTAGGCGGGAGAATGTGAATGAGCAGTTCTTC. Residues: CASSVARRENVNEQFF. The whole variable domain, remainder taken from reference TRBV9 and TRBJ2-1, is DSGVTQTPKHLITATGQRVTLRCSPRSGDLSVYWYQQSLDQGLQFLIQYYNGEERAKGNILERFSAQQFPDLHSELNLSSLELGDSALYFCASSVARRENVNEQFFGPGTRLTVL.

The chain combines TRBV7-8 with TRBJ2-1, with 11 bases matching TRBD1. CDR1 and CDR2 from the germline V gene are SGHVS and FQNEAQ. Losses at the gene ends were 5 bases for V and 9 bases for J; bases not matched to a gene: 9. The CDR3 runs to 15 residues. The CDR3 DNA reads TGTGCCAGCAGCCGCGGGACAGGGGGACAGGGTGAGCAGTTCTTC. The encoded protein is CASSRGTGGQGEQFF. The entire variable domain, with the rest obtained from reference TRBV7-8 and TRBJ2-1, is as follows: GAGVSQSPRYKVAKRGQDVALRCDPISGHVSLFWYQQALGQGPEFLTYFQNEAQLDKSGLPSDRFFAERPEGSVSTLKIQRTQQEDSAVYLCASSRGTGGQGEQFFGPGTRLTVL.

As concerns this clone: Distinct nucleotide sequences in the sample also encode this CDR3. The rearrangement links TRBV7-3 to TRBJ2-1; maybe TRBD2 (5 bases). The CDR3 sequence is 13 residues long. With 4 bases removed from V and 2 bases from J, the gap between germline ends came to 6 bases. Germline V gene sequence: CDR1 SGHTA, CDR2 FQGTGA. The CDR3 nucleotides are TGTGCCAGCAGCTCCGGGACCTACAATGAGCAGTTCTTC. It yields the protein CASSSGTYNEQFF.

This chain links TRBV7-3 with TRBJ1-1, with D unclear. The germline CDR1 and CDR2 sequences are SGHTA and FQGTGA. Trimming took 5 bases from V and 10 from J, leaving 17 bases between them. The CDR3 has 13 residues. Here the CDR3 DNA reads TGTGCCAGCAGCCGAGACCCGAGAGGCCCAGCTTTCTTT. Its protein product is CASSRDPRGPAFF.